Listed below are T cell receptor beta chains from one sample, sequenced in a study of OX40 agonist ivuxolimab in advanced cancers. Libraries were prepared by immunoSEQ multiplex PCR; TCRdb keeps only in-frame clonotypes and omits some of them. The data hold 81,000 or so clones, with around 90% observed a single time. The material was CD4+ or CD8+ T cells sorted from blood, obtained in a trial of the OX40 agonist ivuxolimab. The receptors originated from an adult with an advanced solid tumor such as melanoma, head and neck, liver or kidney cancer. Both conserved end residues are part of each CDR3. Each record gives: clone size, J gene, D gene, V gene, CDR3 protein, CDR3 DNA. D genes are given only for firm matches. The size field is filled for only some rows; it gives once, few, many or a size class.

clone size: .
J gene: TRBJ2-5
D gene: .
V gene: TRBV4-2
CDR3 protein: CASSQAPGGFQETQYF
CDR3 DNA: TGTGCCAGCAGCCAAGCCCCAGGAGGGTTCCAAGAGACCCAGTACTTC

clone size: .
J gene: TRBJ1-2
D gene: .
V gene: TRBV6-5
CDR3 protein: CASSSTSYGYTF
CDR3 DNA: TGTGCCAGCAGCAGTACGTCCTATGGCTACACCTTC

clone size: .
J gene: TRBJ2-7
D gene: .
V gene: TRBV7-9
CDR3 protein: CASSPWTDRTYEQYF
CDR3 DNA: TGTGCCAGCAGCCCCTGGACAGACCGAACCTACGAGCAGTACTTC

clone size: .
J gene: TRBJ2-7
D gene: TRBD1
V gene: TRBV25-1
CDR3 protein: CASSELDRDTYEQYF
CDR3 DNA: TGTGCCAGCAGTGAATTAGACAGGGATACCTACGAGCAGTACTTC

clone size: .
J gene: TRBJ1-6
D gene: .
V gene: TRBV6-6
CDR3 protein: CASSPPLSPLHF
CDR3 DNA: TGTGCCAGCAGCCCACCCCTTTCACCCCTCCACTTT

clone size: once
J gene: TRBJ2-7
D gene: TRBD1
V gene: TRBV7-9
CDR3 protein: CASSTGGYEQYF
CDR3 DNA: TGTGCCAGCAGCACAGGGGGCTACGAGCAGTACTTC

clone size: .
J gene: TRBJ2-1
D gene: .
V gene: TRBV18
CDR3 protein: CASSGVVGIWNEQFF
CDR3 DNA: TGTGCCAGCTCAGGGGTGGTTGGGATTTGGAATGAGCAGTTCTTC

clone size: .
J gene: TRBJ1-1
D gene: .
V gene: TRBV2
CDR3 protein: CASSVSGAATEAFF
CDR3 DNA: TGTGCCAGCTCCGTCTCTGGGGCAGCCACTGAAGCTTTCTTT

clone size: .
J gene: TRBJ1-3
D gene: .
V gene: TRBV7-6
CDR3 protein: CASSLRPTGNTIYF
CDR3 DNA: TGTGCCAGCAGCTTGAGGCCGACGGGAAACACCATATATTTT

clone size: .
J gene: TRBJ2-3
D gene: .
V gene: TRBV29-1
CDR3 protein: CSVTGTWGKDTQYF
CDR3 DNA: TGCAGCGTTACCGGGACATGGGGCAAAGATACGCAGTATTTT

clone size: few
J gene: TRBJ2-2
D gene: .
V gene: TRBV11-3
CDR3 protein: CASSSTQNTGELFF
CDR3 DNA: TGTGCCAGCAGCTCTACACAGAACACCGGGGAGCTGTTTTTT

clone size: .
J gene: TRBJ1-4
D gene: TRBD1
V gene: TRBV4-3
CDR3 protein: CASSLQGGTGDEKLFF
CDR3 DNA: TGCGCCAGCAGCCTCCAAGGTGGGACAGGGGATGAAAAACTGTTTTTT

clone size: once
J gene: TRBJ1-3
D gene: .
V gene: TRBV6-1
CDR3 protein: CASSEYGTSGNTIYF
CDR3 DNA: TGTGCCAGCAGTGAATACGGCACATCTGGAAACACCATATATTTT

clone size: once
J gene: TRBJ2-7
D gene: .
V gene: TRBV6-1
CDR3 protein: CASRASSYEQYF
CDR3 DNA: TGTGCCAGCCGCGCCTCCTCCTACGAGCAGTACTTC

clone size: .
J gene: TRBJ1-1
D gene: TRBD1
V gene: TRBV5-1
CDR3 protein: CASRQGQGYTEAFF
CDR3 DNA: TGCGCCAGCAGACAGGGACAGGGCTACACTGAAGCTTTCTTT

clone size: .
J gene: TRBJ2-2
D gene: .
V gene: TRBV9
CDR3 protein: CASSVGQYGELFF
CDR3 DNA: TGTGCCAGCAGCGTAGGACAGTACGGGGAGCTGTTTTTT

clone size: .
J gene: TRBJ2-5
D gene: .
V gene: TRBV5-1
CDR3 protein: CASSLAGRETQYF
CDR3 DNA: TGCGCCAGCAGCTTGGCAGGGCGAGAGACCCAGTACTTC

clone size: .
J gene: TRBJ1-2
D gene: TRBD1
V gene: TRBV5-1
CDR3 protein: CASSLGQGFHGYTF
CDR3 DNA: TGCGCCAGCAGCTTGGGACAGGGCTTCCATGGCTACACCTTC

clone size: once
J gene: TRBJ2-7
D gene: .
V gene: TRBV19
CDR3 protein: CASSKGGFTYEQYF
CDR3 DNA: TGTGCCAGTAGTAAGGGGGGTTTTACCTACGAGCAGTACTTC

clone size: .
J gene: TRBJ2-3
D gene: .
V gene: TRBV4-2
CDR3 protein: CASSRAGEGDTDTQYF
CDR3 DNA: TGTGCCAGCAGCCGGGCTGGCGAGGGGGACACAGATACGCAGTATTTT

clone size: .
J gene: TRBJ2-5
D gene: TRBD1
V gene: TRBV5-1
CDR3 protein: CASSLEFSRGTETQYF
CDR3 DNA: TGCGCCAGCAGCTTGGAGTTCAGCAGGGGGACAGAGACCCAGTACTTC

clone size: .
J gene: TRBJ2-1
D gene: .
V gene: TRBV5-1
CDR3 protein: CASSQGWTEQFF
CDR3 DNA: TGCGCCAGCAGTCAGGGGTGGACAGAGCAGTTCTTC

clone size: .
J gene: TRBJ1-1
D gene: .
V gene: TRBV7-9
CDR3 protein: CASSPSGVGGGTEAFF
CDR3 DNA: TGTGCCAGCAGCCCCTCGGGGGTGGGAGGGGGCACTGAAGCTTTCTTT

clone size: .
J gene: TRBJ2-7
D gene: .
V gene: TRBV18
CDR3 protein: CASSPLGGSVTYEQYF
CDR3 DNA: TGTGCCAGCTCACCACTGGGGGGTAGCGTTACCTACGAGCAGTACTTC

clone size: .
J gene: TRBJ1-1
D gene: TRBD1
V gene: TRBV5-1
CDR3 protein: CASSLIPGQGLEAFF
CDR3 DNA: TGCGCCAGCAGCTTGATACCGGGACAGGGCCTTGAAGCTTTCTTT

clone size: .
J gene: TRBJ2-1
D gene: TRBD2
V gene: TRBV28
CDR3 protein: CASSAGGGYYNEQFF
CDR3 DNA: TGTGCCAGCAGTGCGGGAGGTGGGTACTACAATGAGCAGTTCTTC

clone size: .
J gene: TRBJ1-1
D gene: .
V gene: TRBV5-1
CDR3 protein: CASSLGAPGAEAFF
CDR3 DNA: TGCGCCAGCAGCTTGGGGGCACCGGGGGCTGAAGCTTTCTTT

clone size: .
J gene: TRBJ1-2
D gene: .
V gene: TRBV2
CDR3 protein: CASSVVGGGYTF
CDR3 DNA: TGTGCCAGCAGTGTGGTAGGGGGGGGCTACACCTTC

clone size: once
J gene: TRBJ2-1
D gene: .
V gene: TRBV5-1
CDR3 protein: CASSLALNDNEQFF
CDR3 DNA: TGCGCCAGCAGCTTGGCCCTCAACGACAATGAGCAGTTCTTC

clone size: .
J gene: TRBJ2-5
D gene: .
V gene: TRBV6-6
CDR3 protein: CASSYAQEETQYF
CDR3 DNA: TGTGCCAGCAGTTACGCCCAGGAGGAGACCCAGTACTTC

clone size: .
J gene: TRBJ1-1
D gene: .
V gene: TRBV14
CDR3 protein: CASSRSIYTEAFF
CDR3 DNA: TGTGCCAGCAGCCGCAGCATTTACACTGAAGCTTTCTTT

clone size: .
J gene: TRBJ1-1
D gene: .
V gene: TRBV27
CDR3 protein: CASRTGRGWGEAFF
CDR3 DNA: TGTGCCAGCAGGACCGGGCGGGGCTGGGGTGAAGCTTTCTTT

clone size: once
J gene: TRBJ2-4
D gene: TRBD1
V gene: TRBV27
CDR3 protein: CASRGTGSFEYF
CDR3 DNA: TGTGCCAGCAGGGGGACAGGCTCTTTCGAGTACTTC

clone size: .
J gene: TRBJ1-6
D gene: .
V gene: TRBV18
CDR3 protein: CASSPLQGKDSPLHF
CDR3 DNA: TGTGCCAGCTCACCACTTCAGGGGAAGGATTCACCCCTCCACTTT

clone size: once
J gene: TRBJ2-1
D gene: .
V gene: TRBV27
CDR3 protein: CASIPRLVGVRNEQFF
CDR3 DNA: TGTGCCAGCATACCCCGACTAGTGGGGGTCAGAAATGAGCAGTTCTTC